The source of this T cell receptor (beta chain) is a study of blood T cell repertoires in COVID-19 (dated by TCRdb to 2018 to 2021). General notes on the study: Collaborator samples came from the United States, Italy and Spain and covered acute and convalescent phases of COVID-19. The material from the prospective study consisted of cDNA or gDNA derived from T cells, B-cell-depleted T cells, or PBMCs. The dataset comprised deeply sampled blood TCRbeta repertoires from subjects exposed to, actively infected with, or recovered from COVID-19. The repertoires were made available in a free public database intended to serve as a resource for research on the immune response to SARS-CoV-2. Samples were obtained from the ongoing ImmuneRACE study (first 160 participants) and from about 1,300 subjects provided by 6 global collaborators. The sample metadata nearly always contained a de-identified subject ID, COVID-19 status, age in years and sex. Where available, HLA class I and class II types were obtained from metadata supplied by the sample provider rather than from assay-based typing. The full study reports these points: The quantity of clinical and demographic metadata differed by source and by participant and was supplied without curation.

Enrolling through a virtual design, the prospective study's participants ranged in age from roughly 18 to 90 years and lived across some 22 United States geographic areas. In the prospective study, participants were assigned to cohorts based on the clinical history participants reported in a screening survey and a study questionnaire. ImmuneRACE Cohort 3 recovered participants were defined by two consecutive negative NP/OP PCR tests, healthcare professional clearance, or symptom resolution. In the prospective study, whole blood, serum and a nasopharyngeal or oropharyngeal swab were collected from each participant by mobile phlebotomists. Additional blood draws and questionnaires over an approximately two-month period could optionally be provided by prospective study participants. Prospective study blood samples were shipped either frozen or at room temperature before DNA extraction. TCRbeta CDR3 regions were amplified from genomic DNA by means of the immunoSEQ Assay, a bias-controlled multiplex PCR. As for the authors' bioinformatics: Nucleated cell counts per sample were estimated from amplification of reference gene primers within the assay. Sequence reads were collapsed and filtered to measure the absolute abundance of every unique TCRbeta CDR3 rearrangement. Productive Simpson clonality was computed per sample as the square root of Simpson's diversity index over productive rearrangements. This is the immuneACCESS table as TCRdb keeps it, with only in-frame sequences that have V and J called. A part of the clones is gone; compared with another copy, unresolved V genes explain less than half, and the rest is unexplained. V and J calls and clone size follow that table, whereas D and trimming were derived from the DNA. Recorded for this sample are about 250,000 clones; 86% of them occurred a single time. The ten largest clones take up about 1.6% of the sample.

The CDR3 holds 13 amino acids from the cysteine to the phenylalanine. Just CDR3 DNA is preserved here, 39 bases in frame from base 1. From V the trimming removes 8 bases and from J it removes 4 bases, while the gene matches leave 5 bases of the junction unaccounted for. The germline V gene supplies CDR1 MGHDK and CDR2 SYGVNS. This clone was counted a few times. The target of this receptor is not known. Base qualities are not provided; no much larger clone lies one nucleotide away. The V and J genes are TRBV25-1 and TRBJ1-2; 9 middle bases align to TRBD1. Sequenced input: PBMCs or T cells enriched from blood (not recorded which). The sequence derives from a man aged 35-49 years who had recovered from COVID-19. The DNA sequence is given as TGTGCCAGCCGGGACAGGGCAATCTATGGCTACACCTTC. It encodes CASRDRAIYGYTF.